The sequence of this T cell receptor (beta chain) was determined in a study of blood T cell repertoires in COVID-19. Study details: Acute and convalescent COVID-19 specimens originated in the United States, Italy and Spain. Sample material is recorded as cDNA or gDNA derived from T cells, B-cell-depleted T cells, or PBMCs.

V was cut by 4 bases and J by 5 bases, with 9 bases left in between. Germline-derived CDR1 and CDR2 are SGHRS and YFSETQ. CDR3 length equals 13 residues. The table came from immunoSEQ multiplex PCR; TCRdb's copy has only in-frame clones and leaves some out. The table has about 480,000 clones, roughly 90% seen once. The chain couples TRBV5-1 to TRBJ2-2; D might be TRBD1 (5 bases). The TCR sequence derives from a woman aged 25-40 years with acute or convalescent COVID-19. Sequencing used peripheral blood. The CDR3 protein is CASSPGITGELFF. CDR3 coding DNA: TGCGCCAGCAGCCCAGGGATAACCGGGGAGCTGTTTTTT.